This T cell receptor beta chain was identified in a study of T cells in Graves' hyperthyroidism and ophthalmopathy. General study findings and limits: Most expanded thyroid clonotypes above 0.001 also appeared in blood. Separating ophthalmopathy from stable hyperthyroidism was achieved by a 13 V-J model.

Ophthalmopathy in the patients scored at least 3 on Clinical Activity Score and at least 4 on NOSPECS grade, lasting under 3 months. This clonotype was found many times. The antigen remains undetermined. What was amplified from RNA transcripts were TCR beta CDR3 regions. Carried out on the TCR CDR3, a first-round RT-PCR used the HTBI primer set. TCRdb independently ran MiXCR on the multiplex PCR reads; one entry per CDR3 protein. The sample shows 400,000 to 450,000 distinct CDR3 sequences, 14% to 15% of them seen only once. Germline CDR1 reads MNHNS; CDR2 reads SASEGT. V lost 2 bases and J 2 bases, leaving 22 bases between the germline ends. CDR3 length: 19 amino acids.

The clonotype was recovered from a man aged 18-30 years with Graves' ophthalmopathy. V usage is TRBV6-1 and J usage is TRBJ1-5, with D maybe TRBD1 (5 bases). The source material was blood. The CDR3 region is CASSELRGLALGGNQPQHF. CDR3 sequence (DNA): TGTGCCAGCAGTGAACTGAGGGGATTAGCGCTGGGGGGCAATCAGCCCCAGCATTTT.